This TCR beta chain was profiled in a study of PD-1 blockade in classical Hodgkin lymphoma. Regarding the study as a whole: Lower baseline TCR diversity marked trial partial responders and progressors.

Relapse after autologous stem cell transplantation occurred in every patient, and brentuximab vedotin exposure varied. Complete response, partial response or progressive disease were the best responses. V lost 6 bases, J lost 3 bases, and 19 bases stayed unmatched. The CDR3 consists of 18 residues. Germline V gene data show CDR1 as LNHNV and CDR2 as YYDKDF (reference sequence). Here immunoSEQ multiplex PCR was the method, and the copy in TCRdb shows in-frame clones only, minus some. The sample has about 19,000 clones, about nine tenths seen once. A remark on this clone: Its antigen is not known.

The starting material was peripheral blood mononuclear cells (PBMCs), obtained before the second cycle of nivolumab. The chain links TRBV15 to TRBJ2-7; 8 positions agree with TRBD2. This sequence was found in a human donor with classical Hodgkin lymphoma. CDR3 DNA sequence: TGTGCCACCAGTCCAGCCAACGGGGGGGTGAGCCTACGCTACGAGCAGTACTTC. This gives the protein CATSPANGGVSLRYEQYF.